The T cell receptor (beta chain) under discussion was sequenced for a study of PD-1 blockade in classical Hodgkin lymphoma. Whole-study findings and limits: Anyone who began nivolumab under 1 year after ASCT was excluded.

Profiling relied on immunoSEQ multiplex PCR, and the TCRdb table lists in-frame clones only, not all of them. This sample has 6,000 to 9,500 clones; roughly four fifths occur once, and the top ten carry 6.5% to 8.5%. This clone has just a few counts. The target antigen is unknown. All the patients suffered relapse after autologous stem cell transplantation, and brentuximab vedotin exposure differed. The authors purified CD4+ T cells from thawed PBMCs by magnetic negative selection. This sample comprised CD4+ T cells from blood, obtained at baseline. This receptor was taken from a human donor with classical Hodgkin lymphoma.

The CDR3 protein is CASSLGGGETQYF. Written as DNA, the CDR3 is TGTGCCAGCAGCTTGGGGGGCGGAGAGACCCAGTACTTC. The chain uses TRBV7-3 and TRBJ2-5; possibly TRBD1 or TRBD2 for D (6 bases each). Germline V CDR1 and CDR2: SGHTA, FQGTGA. The V end was cut by 3 bases, the J end by 4 bases, with 9 bases between. The CDR3 runs 13 residues.